Following are 10 T cell receptor beta chains from one sample sequenced in a study of identical twins. TCRdb used MiXCR to reprocess the 5' RACE reads, holding one entry per CDR3 protein. This table holds about 700,000 distinct CDR3 sequences, around 8.6% found once. This sample also appeared in a second study, on yellow fever vaccine responses in identical twins.

Sequencing input: PBMCs. Receptors originate from a woman aged 18-30 years in good health.

This clonotype was seen a handful of times. The V call is TRBV29-1, the J call TRBJ2-3; 7 nucleotides match TRBD2. Germline CDR1 SQVTM, CDR2 ANQGSEA. The CDR3 is made up of 14 amino acids. V lost 8 bases and J lost 0; bases outside the gene matches: 8. In DNA form, the CDR3 reads TGCAGCCTCCGAGCGGGGAGAAGCACAGATACGCAGTATTTT. It specifies CSLRAGRSTDTQYF.

Only a few counts were recorded for this clonotype. The rearrangement links TRBV18 to TRBJ2-3; D call uncertain. V dropped 4 bases and J dropped 3 bases, with 11 bases sitting between them. The CDR3 length is 14 residues. CDR1 is KGHSH, CDR2 LQKENI, per germline. The CDR3 region has the DNA TGTGCCAGCTCACAGCCTCCAGGAACAGATACGCAGTATTTT. Protein sequence: CASSQPPGTDTQYF.

A few counts support this clonotype. The genes are TRBV20-1 and TRBJ2-7, with D perhaps TRBD2 (6 bases). This CDR3 contains 18 residues. Germline V gene sequence: CDR1 DFQATT, CDR2 SNEGSKA (reference sequence). V was shortened by 6 bases and J by 2 bases, with 29 bases between the two germline ends. CDR3 nucleotide sequence: TGCAGTGCCGAGGAGGGGAAGGATATTGGATCCCCTGCCTACGAGCAGTACTTC. Translation gives CSAEEGKDIGSPAYEQYF.

The CDR3 region has the DNA TGTGCCAGCAGCTTATGGGGGGACCGTTTCTTAGGGACAGATACGCAGTATTTT. It translates to CASSLWGDRFLGTDTQYF. V usage is TRBV7-3 and J usage is TRBJ2-3, with a possible D match to TRBD2 (6 bases). V was clipped by 2 bases and J by 3 bases, with 21 bases between them. Per germline, CDR1 SGHTA and CDR2 FQGTGA. The CDR3 is made up of 18 amino acids.

This clonotype showed up many times. J is TRBJ2-2 and V is TRBV12-3 or TRBV12-4, with D possibly matching TRBD1 (6 bases). The V end lost 8 bases, the J end lost 5 bases, and 18 bases lay between the germline ends. This CDR3 is built from 15 residues. In nucleotides, the CDR3 is TGTGCCAGCGGACGGGACACATTATCTACCGGGGAGCTGTTTTTT. As protein: CASGRDTLSTGELFF.

This clonotype was recorded many times. This chain joins TRBV20-1 and TRBJ2-7; 7 bases map to TRBD2. The CDR3 spans 15 residues. The ends lost 0 bases at V and 3 bases at J; junction bases unmatched: 8. Germline CDR1 and CDR2: DFQATT and SNEGSKA (reference sequence). The CDR3 loop is CSARDWRRENYEQYF. CDR3 bases: TGCAGTGCTAGAGATTGGAGGCGGGAGAACTACGAGCAGTACTTC.

This clonotype was observed a few times. This chain uses TRBV28 with TRBJ2-3, with 9 bases that match TRBD1. The CDR3 sequence is 17 residues long. In germline, CDR1 is MDHEN, CDR2 SYDVKM. V shed 6 bases, J shed 3 bases, and the junction held 13 bases outside the gene matches. CDR3 loop: CASSPFWDRDLTDTQYF. CDR3 nucleotide sequence: TGTGCCAGCAGCCCATTCTGGGACAGGGATCTTACAGATACGCAGTATTTT.

This clonotype was detected ten times or more. The V gene is TRBV12-3 or TRBV12-4, the J gene TRBJ2-7; 7 bases agree with TRBD2. The CDR3 runs to 18 residues. V dropped 3 bases and J dropped 4; count of bases not matched to a gene: 18. As DNA, the CDR3 is TGTGCCAGCAGTTTGCCCTGGGGAGGGAAGGGTCGCCAGTACGAGCAGTACTTC. Protein sequence: CASSLPWGGKGRQYEQYF.

This clonotype was counted only a few times. This rearrangement joins TRBV20-1 to TRBJ2-5; D might be TRBD2 (6 bases). The germline gives CDR1 DFQATT, CDR2 SNEGSKA (reference sequence). This CDR3 comprises 15 residues. With 3 bases removed from V and 5 bases from J, the gap between germline ends came to 19 bases. The CDR3 is CSARTGGQGGETQYF. The CDR3 DNA follows: TGCAGTGCTAGGACCGGAGGGCAGGGTGGCGAGACCCAGTACTTC.

This clonotype was detected ten times or more. The chain is built from TRBV12-3 or TRBV12-4 and TRBJ2-4; D is unclear. Trimming shortened V by 0 bases and J by 1 base, and 4 bases separated the two germline ends. The CDR3 is 14 residues long. The CDR3 here is CASSLARAKNIQYF. As DNA, the CDR3 is TGTGCCAGCAGTTTAGCCAGGGCCAAAAACATTCAGTACTTC.